This T cell receptor beta chain was observed in a study of blood T cell repertoires in COVID-19. The overall study: Whether acute or convalescent, the COVID-19 samples came from the United States, Italy and Spain. In each case, the material was cDNA or gDNA derived from T cells, B-cell-depleted T cells, or PBMCs.

In the original workflow: The assay estimated nucleated cells by amplifying reference gene primers. The table came from immunoSEQ multiplex PCR; TCRdb's copy has only in-frame clones and leaves some out. That table gives V, J and clone size, and the DNA gave D and trimming. Among 110,000 or so clones listed, around 90% were seen once. The TCR was taken from a human donor in a cohort sampled during active COVID-19. The sample consisted of peripheral blood.

The CDR3 nucleotides read TGCGCCAGCAGTGATAGCGGGAGTAACTACAATGAGCAGTTCTTC. It yields the protein CASSDSGSNYNEQFF. This chain joins TRBV10-1 and TRBJ2-1; 9 bases align to TRBD2. The CDR3 consists of 15 residues. With V trimmed by 3 bases and J by 3 bases, 3 bases remained unmatched. CDR1 WNHNN and CDR2 SYGVQD come from the germline V gene (reference sequence).